The clone carrying this TCR beta chain was seen many times. What it binds is unknown. MiXCR, applied by TCRdb to the 5' RACE reads, yields one record per CDR3 protein. The repertoire holds tens of thousands of distinct CDR3 sequences, with roughly a tenth as singletons. The data derive from a study of T-cell memory formation after mild COVID-19. Whole-study results and caveats: There was a balanced CD4/CD8 profile in clones contracting day 15 to 85, and later expanders leaned CD4+.

The ends were cut back, 5 bases at V and 1 base at J, with 15 bases in the middle. CDR3 size: 16 residues. Germline V lookup: CDR1 SGHTA, CDR2 FQGTGA. The chain combines TRBV7-3 with TRBJ2-1; maybe TRBD2 (6 bases). The source is an adult woman who had mild COVID-19 (a few samples of this study predate the infection). Cell type and time point are not known. The sample consisted of PBMCs or a T cell subset sorted from them (not recorded which). As DNA, the CDR3 is TGTGCCAGCAGCCCCGGGACTTCCCTGTCCTACAATGAGCAGTTCTTC. Amino acid sequence: CASSPGTSLSYNEQFF.